This record covers a single T cell receptor beta chain. Its specificity is unknown. In germline, CDR1 is SGHTA, CDR2 FQGTGA. The CDR3 runs 15 residues. V lost 5 bases to trimming and J lost 9 bases; unmatched junction nucleotides: 13. Around 10 milliliters of peripheral blood were drawn from each donor. The PCR template was genomic DNA. Multiplex PCR with 30 forward and 13 reverse primers amplified the TCR beta CDR3. TCRdb reprocessed the multiplex PCR reads via MiXCR and lists one record per CDR3 protein. Among fewer than 300,000 distinct CDR3 sequences, around 47% were seen once, and the ten largest hold about 13%. This entry belongs to a study of type 1 and type 2 diabetes patients. Study-wide results and caveats: A median of one highly-expanded CD4+ clone, covering 3.9% of reads, occurred in type 2 diabetes.

This TCR derives from a young man with type 2 diabetes. Sequenced: peripheral blood mononuclear cells (PBMCs). V and J are TRBV7-3 and TRBJ2-1, with 7 nucleotides matching TRBD1. CDR3 in amino acids: CASSPTVTGSSEQFF. In nucleotides, the CDR3 is TGTGCCAGCAGCCCCACCGTGACAGGGTCGTCTGAGCAGTTCTTC.